This entry lists 6 T cell receptor beta chains sequenced from one sample in a study of a mutant IDH1 vaccine in newly diagnosed glioma. Produced via immunoSEQ multiplex PCR; TCRdb's table is partial and in-frame only. The data show about 36,000 clones, just under 80% seen once. This sample's time point: baseline, week 1 (first vaccination visit). Treatment given: pre-vaccination baseline after standard-of-care therapy. The source was PBMCs, collected from a glioma patient treated with radiotherapy, temozolomide or both. The receptors originated from a man between 35 and 55 years old with glioma. Some clones in this sample may be carry-over from other donors' samples.

This rearrangement joins TRBV6-6 to TRBJ1-6, with D tentatively TRBD1 (5 bases). CDR1 MNHNY and CDR2 SVGAGI come from the germline V gene (reference sequence). V was pared by 2 bases and J by 5 bases, with 10 bases between. This CDR3 contains 15 residues. The CDR3 DNA follows: TGTGCCAGCAGTTACGCCGAGGGGCATAATTCACCCCTCCACTTT. Its protein is CASSYAEGHNSPLHF.

The chain is built from TRBV4-2 and TRBJ2-7; 10 bases match TRBD2. The CDR3 loop spans 15 amino acids. From germline, CDR1 is LGHNA and CDR2 YNFKEQ. Unmatched junction bases numbered 0, after V lost 1 base and J lost 0 bases. The CDR3 spells CASSQGLAGSYEQYF. DNA for the CDR3: TGTGCCAGCAGCCAAGGACTAGCGGGCTCCTACGAGCAGTACTTC.

This clone was detected a few times. The J gene is TRBJ2-7, the V gene TRBV2; the D is unclear. The CDR3 totals 11 residues. From germline, CDR1 is SNHLY and CDR2 FYNNEI. The V gene lost 8 bases and the J gene lost 12 bases, with 17 bases spanning the gap. CDR3 residues: CASGVMAVAYF. CDR3 nucleotide sequence: TGTGCCAGCGGGGTGATGGCAGTGGCGTACTTC.

The chain combines TRBV4-1 with TRBJ1-1, with D hard to call. Germline CDR1 MGHRA, CDR2 YSYEKL. The CDR3 has 14 residues. V lost 2 bases and J lost 0, with 7 bases in between. This CDR3 is CASSQFALNTEAFF. CDR3 nucleotides: TGCGCCAGCAGCCAATTTGCCTTGAACACTGAAGCTTTCTTT.

The chain has TRBV6-5 and TRBJ1-2, with 7 bases aligning to TRBD1. The CDR3 totals 13 residues. After removal of 2 bases from V and 8 bases from J, the junction contained 5 bases not matched to a gene. In germline, CDR1 is MNHEY, CDR2 SVGAGI. The CDR3 protein is CASSYRGQQGYTF. DNA of the CDR3: TGTGCCAGCAGTTACAGGGGGCAGCAGGGCTACACCTTC.

V and J are TRBV19 and TRBJ1-2, with D hard to call. CDR1 and CDR2 from the germline V gene are LNHDA and SQIVND (reference sequence). The CDR3 contains 13 residues. V lost 6 bases and J 8 bases, leaving 16 bases between the germline ends. CDR3 protein: CASSTTSAWGYTF. CDR3 DNA: TGTGCCAGTAGCACCACCTCGGCGTGGGGCTACACCTTC.